This TCR beta chain is from a study of shared T cell receptors in the human thymus. This CDR3 is built from 14 residues. V gave up 0 bases and J gave up 6 bases, with 12 bases separating them. Germline CDR1 SGHRS, CDR2 YFSETQ. Sequencing was performed with immunoSEQ multiplex PCR; in TCRdb, only in-frame clones are kept and a portion is missing. Of 600,000 to 900,000 clones listed, approximately 85% are singletons. This sample also appeared in a second study, on human thymus T cells. From that second work: Infants served as donors; they were healthy and Finnish and were having corrective surgery for congenital heart defects. Corrective cardiac surgery supplied the resected thymus tissue. Seemingly biased V and J gene usage marked thymic and blood repertoires. There were highly overlapping thymic repertoires among unrelated individuals, as related research reported.

The material sequenced was thymocytes. The chain recombines TRBV5-1 with TRBJ1-1; D is perhaps TRBD1 (5 bases). This sequence originates from a girl under three years old with a congenital heart defect. The CDR3 DNA reads as TGCGCCAGCAGCTTGGGGGGGGTTACGGCTGAAGCTTTCTTT. It encodes CASSLGGVTAEAFF.